There are a few counts of the clone carrying this T cell receptor beta chain. Its antigen is as yet unknown. CDR1 is MNHEY and CDR2 is SVGAGI in the germline V gene. There are 16 residues in the CDR3. Trimming removed 2 bases from V and 8 bases from J, with 16 bases in between. The sample comes from a study of cytomegalovirus exposure and HLA in healthy donors. Study observations and caveats: The majority of CMV-associated TCR beta chains were reported as apparently HLA-restricted in a later analysis.

Amplification used 60 Vbeta primers and 13 Jbeta primers. TCRdb's table, derived via immunoSEQ multiplex PCR, lists solely in-frame clones and lacks some. The data contain around 150,000 clones, roughly 80% of them singletons. The clonotype originates from a male donor in good health and CMV-seropositive. The chain joins TRBV6-5 to TRBJ1-6; a possible D gene is TRBD1 (5 bases). The source material was PBMCs. CDR3 nucleotides: TGTGCCAGCAGTTACAGGTCGGCAGGGTCTGATTCACCCCTCCACTTT. This sequence encodes CASSYRSAGSDSPLHF.